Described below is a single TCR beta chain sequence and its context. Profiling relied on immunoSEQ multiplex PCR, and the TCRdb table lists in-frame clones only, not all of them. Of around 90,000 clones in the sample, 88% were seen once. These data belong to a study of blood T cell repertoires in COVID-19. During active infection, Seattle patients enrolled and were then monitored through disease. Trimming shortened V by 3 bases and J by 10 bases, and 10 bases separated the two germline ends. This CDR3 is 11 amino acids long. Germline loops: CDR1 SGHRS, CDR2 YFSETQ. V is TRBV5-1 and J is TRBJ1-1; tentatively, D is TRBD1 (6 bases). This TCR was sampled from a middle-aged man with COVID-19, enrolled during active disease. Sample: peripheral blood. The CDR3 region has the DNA TGCGCCAGCAGCTCGGAAGGGGGAGCTTTCTTT. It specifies CASSSEGGAFF.